The T cell receptor beta chain under discussion was sequenced for a study of sequential checkpoint blockade in melanoma. Sample treatment: randomized to nivolumab then ipilimumab (arm A) or the reverse (arm B). Deletions cut 5 bases from V and 10 bases from J, with 12 bases between. Germline-derived CDR1 and CDR2 are MNHEY and SVGAGI. This CDR3 comprises 12 residues. Measured with immunoSEQ multiplex PCR; TCRdb has only the in-frame clones, and not every one. The data contain 12,000 or so clones, roughly four fifths of them singletons. The sequenced sample was CD8+ T cells sorted from blood (inferred from file names), obtained from a patient given nivolumab and ipilimumab in sequence. The genes are TRBV6-5 and TRBJ2-1, with no clear D. The TCR sequence derives from a human donor with melanoma. Written as DNA, the CDR3 is TGTGCCAGCAGTCCCGCAGGTGGGGAGCAGTTCTTC. This sequence encodes CASSPAGGEQFF.